The 28 T cell receptor beta chains below all came from one sample that was sequenced in a study of cytomegalovirus exposure and HLA in healthy donors. Both 60 Vbeta primers and 13 Jbeta primers went into the PCR. Generated by immunoSEQ multiplex PCR, the TCRdb table keeps only in-frame clones and is missing some. This specimen shows about 120,000 clones; the ten leading clones hold approximately 1.8%. The sequencing sample was made of PBMCs. The receptors stem from a young man in good health and CMV-seronegative.

The chain recombines TRBV18 with TRBJ2-1; 12 bases agree with TRBD2. Germline CDR1 KGHSH, CDR2 LQKENI. The CDR3 loop spans 16 amino acids. The J segment lost 7 bases and the V segment lost 1 base, leaving 5 bases of the junction unmatched. The DNA of the CDR3 is TGTGCCAGCTCACCACTCGGACTAGCGGGATCAAATGAGCAGTTCTTC. Translating it yields CASSPLGLAGSNEQFF.

The gene calls are TRBV6-5 and TRBJ1-1; D not certain. The CDR3 spans 16 residues. The ends were cut back, 4 bases at V and 1 base at J, with 16 bases in the middle. Per the germline V gene, CDR1 is MNHEY and CDR2 is SVGAGI. The chain's CDR3 is CASSSSRFGKNTEAFF. Here the CDR3 DNA reads TGTGCCAGCAGTTCATCCAGGTTCGGCAAGAACACTGAAGCTTTCTTT.

CDR3 in DNA: TGTGCCAGCAGTTACTCGGTCGGGGGGGATAATTCACCCCTCCACTTT. This encodes CASSYSVGGDNSPLHF. This chain connects TRBV6-5 to TRBJ1-6; D is perhaps TRBD1 (5 bases). The CDR3 has 16 amino acids. Germline lookup yields CDR1 MNHEY and CDR2 SVGAGI. Between the trimmed V and J ends, which lost 0 bases and 5 bases, there was a span of 11 bases.

The V gene is TRBV9, the J gene TRBJ2-5; D gene ambiguous. The V end was cut by 0 bases, the J end by 3 bases, with 9 bases between. Germline V lookup: CDR1 SGDLS, CDR2 YYNGEE. This CDR3 comprises 14 residues. The DNA for the CDR3 is TGTGCCAGCAGCGTAGCGCCACTCAAAGAGACCCAGTACTTC. Encoded protein: CASSVAPLKETQYF.

This chain links TRBV7-6 with TRBJ2-4; 11 nucleotides align to TRBD2. CDR3 length: 16 residues. After removal of 1 base from V and 8 bases from J, the junction contained 7 bases not matched to a gene. CDR1 and CDR2 (germline): SGHVS, FNYEAQ. The CDR3 DNA is TGTGCCAGCAGCTTAGAAGCTAGCGGGGGGATGCACATTCAGTACTTC. This translates into CASSLEASGGMHIQYF.

V is TRBV4-3 and J is TRBJ2-4, with TRBD2 identical over 8 bases. The CDR3 is made up of 19 amino acids. CDR1 and CDR2 from the germline V gene are LGHNA and YSLEER. The V and J ends lost 0 bases and 3 bases, in that order; junction bases with no gene match: 13. The DNA of the CDR3 is TGCGCCAGCAGCCAAGATTTTGCGGGAGGAATAGGGGGCAAAAACATTCAGTACTTC. Translated, it gives CASSQDFAGGIGGKNIQYF.

This chain links TRBV20-1 with TRBJ2-5; D is uncertain. This CDR3 has 10 amino acids. V dropped 3 bases and J dropped 5 bases, with 4 bases sitting between them. Germline V gene lookup returns CDR1 DFQATT and CDR2 SNEGSKA (reference sequence). CDR3 nucleotide sequence: TGCAGTGCTAGTGCGGAGACCCAGTACTTC. Encoded protein: CSASAETQYF.

The chain employs TRBV5-1 and TRBJ1-2; D not resolved. This CDR3 is built from 12 residues. Germline values: CDR1 SGHRS, CDR2 YFSETQ. Trimming left V 5 bases short and J 4 bases short, with 9 bases between. CDR3 in amino acids: CASRRGSYGYTF. The CDR3 region has the DNA TGCGCCAGCAGGCGGGGTTCCTATGGCTACACCTTC.

This chain links TRBV4-1 with TRBJ2-1; 7 bases are a match to TRBD2. The germline V gene has CDR1 MGHRA and CDR2 YSYEKL. The CDR3 covers 16 residues. V shed 1 base, J shed 2 bases, and the junction held 5 bases outside the gene matches. The CDR3 bases are TGCGCCAGCAGCCAAGTCCGGGAGGCGGCCTACAATGAGCAGTTCTTC. This codes for CASSQVREAAYNEQFF.

The chain has TRBV10-3 and TRBJ2-7, with unresolved D. Per the germline V gene, CDR1 is ENHRY and CDR2 is SYGVKD. This CDR3 region has 12 residues. Trimming pared 3 bases from V and 2 bases from J, leaving 5 bases between. The CDR3 protein is CAISDPTYEQYF. For the CDR3, the DNA is TGTGCCATCAGTGACCCTACCTACGAGCAGTACTTC.

J is TRBJ1-4 and V is TRBV7-9; no definite D call. Per germline, CDR1 SEHNR and CDR2 FQNEAQ (reference sequence). The CDR3 has 11 residues. Trimming shortened V by 7 bases and J by 5 bases, and 5 bases separated the two germline ends. The CDR3 sequence is CASNSNEKLFF. The CDR3 DNA sequence: TGTGCCAGCAATTCGAATGAAAAACTGTTTTTT.

This chain joins TRBV7-9 and TRBJ2-7, with a tentative D call TRBD2 (7 bases). Germline V gene data show CDR1 as SEHNR and CDR2 as FQNEAQ (reference sequence). Trimming left V 5 bases short and J 11 bases short, with 16 bases between. This CDR3 region has 12 residues. In DNA, the CDR3 is TGTGCCAGCAGCCGGGGGGCTACTTCAGAGTACTTC. Translated, it gives CASSRGATSEYF.

The chain carries TRBV2 and TRBJ2-7; a weak D match, TRBD2 (5 bases). CDR3 size: 13 residues. Germline V lookup: CDR1 SNHLY, CDR2 FYNNEI. The CDR3 here is CADRGSSPLEQYF. DNA of the CDR3: TGTGCAGATAGAGGGAGTTCCCCCCTGGAGCAGTACTTC.

DNA of the CDR3: TGTGCCAGCACCCCTTTGGGACAGGGGGCCCACGAGCAGTACTTC. This gives the protein CASTPLGQGAHEQYF. V gene TRBV6-1 combines with J gene TRBJ2-7; TRBD1 matches at 12 bases. The V and J ends lost 7 bases and 5 bases, in that order; junction bases with no gene match: 9. In germline, CDR1 is MNHNS, CDR2 SASEGT. CDR3 length: 15 amino acids.

J is TRBJ2-7 and V is TRBV6-5, with D perhaps TRBD1 (6 bases). The CDR3 is 15 amino acids. Germline V lookup: CDR1 MNHEY, CDR2 SVGAGI. Trimming cost V 5 bases and J 1 base, with 15 bases left between them. The CDR3: CASSTTETGSYEQYF. The CDR3 DNA reads as TGTGCCAGCAGTACTACAGAGACAGGTTCCTACGAGCAGTACTTC.

On this clone: The same CDR3 also results from other DNA sequences found in this sample. The V call is TRBV4-1, the J call TRBJ2-3; possibly TRBD2 for D (6 bases). This CDR3 has 13 residues. CDR1 and CDR2 (germline): MGHRA, YSYEKL. V was trimmed by 2 bases and J by 4 bases, leaving 7 bases between them. In nucleotides, the CDR3 is TGCGCCAGCAGCCAACCGGGGGCAGATACGCAGTATTTT. Amino acid sequence: CASSQPGADTQYF.

The rearrangement uses TRBV7-2 and TRBJ2-7; D possibly corresponds to TRBD2 (5 bases). From germline, CDR1 is SGHTA and CDR2 FQGNSA. Trimming left V 5 bases short and J 6 bases short, with 20 bases between. This CDR3 region has 15 residues. This CDR3 reads CASSRDAGGTSEQYF. CDR3 bases: TGTGCCAGCAGCCGAGATGCAGGCGGAACTAGCGAGCAGTACTTC.

This chain uses TRBV5-1 with TRBJ2-3; the match to TRBD2 covers 8 bases. CDR1 and CDR2 (germline): SGHRS, YFSETQ. The V segment lost 5 bases and the J segment 2 bases; nucleotides outside the gene matches: 4. This CDR3 comprises 14 residues. In nucleotides, the CDR3 is TGCGCCAGCAGGGCAGCGGGGGTCACAGATACGCAGTATTTT. Protein product: CASRAAGVTDTQYF.

This chain connects TRBV6-5 to TRBJ2-7; 10 nucleotides align to TRBD1. Germline trimming cut 6 bases from V and 3 bases from J; bases unmatched to any gene: 8. This CDR3 is 15 amino acids long. The germline V gene encodes CDR1 MNHEY and CDR2 SVGAGI. The CDR3 bases are TGTGCCAGCAGGTCGACAGGGGGCCCTAACTACGAGCAGTACTTC. Amino acids: CASRSTGGPNYEQYF.

This sequence joins TRBV27 and TRBJ2-1; 8 nucleotides agree with TRBD2. In germline, CDR1 is MNHEY, CDR2 SMNVEV (reference sequence). After removal of 3 bases from V and 4 bases from J, the junction contained 5 bases not matched to a gene. The CDR3 covers 15 residues. The CDR3 sequence: CASSFARGGYNEQFF. The CDR3 bases are TGTGCCAGCAGTTTTGCTCGGGGGGGATACAATGAGCAGTTCTTC.

The chain carries TRBV4-1 and TRBJ2-7, with TRBD2 as a possible D gene (6 bases). The CDR3 spans 15 residues. CDR1 MGHRA and CDR2 YSYEKL come from the germline V gene. V lost 4 bases to trimming and J lost 2 bases, with 15 bases between them. The CDR3, as DNA: TGCGCCAGCAGCCCCTCCCCGGGGGAAACCTACGAGCAGTACTTC. Its translation: CASSPSPGETYEQYF.

The J gene is TRBJ1-2, the V gene TRBV5-6; D not resolved. This CDR3 is 14 amino acids long. V was clipped by 4 bases and J by 4 bases, with 14 bases between them. Germline-derived CDR1 and CDR2 are SGHDT and YYEEEE. CDR3 nucleotides: TGTGCCAGCAGCCCGACTGGGTTCTCCTATGGCTACACCTTC. This translates into CASSPTGFSYGYTF.

The CDR3 protein is CASSLWQSAEAFF. The CDR3 DNA is TGTGCCAGCAGCTTATGGCAATCCGCTGAAGCTTTCTTT. J is TRBJ1-1 and V is TRBV7-9; D is unresolved. The length of the CDR3 is 13 residues. Trimming pared 2 bases from V and 6 bases from J, leaving 10 bases between. The germline gives CDR1 SEHNR, CDR2 FQNEAQ (reference sequence).

This chain links TRBV27 with TRBJ1-5; TRBD1 matches 7 bases. Germline trimming cut 5 bases from V and 1 base from J; bases unmatched to any gene: 11. This CDR3 is 17 amino acids long. Germline CDR1 MNHEY, CDR2 SMNVEV (reference sequence). CDR3 region: CASSPRIGTVSNQPQHF. The CDR3 coding sequence is TGTGCCAGCAGTCCCCGTATAGGGACAGTAAGCAATCAGCCCCAGCATTTT.

This chain connects TRBV6-6 to TRBJ2-7; the match to TRBD1 covers 9 bases. V lost 7 bases, J lost 7 bases, and 11 bases stayed unmatched. The CDR3 totals 14 residues. Per germline, CDR1 MNHNY and CDR2 SVGAGI (reference sequence). CDR3 in amino acids: CASTIGQGRREQYF. DNA for the CDR3: TGTGCCAGCACCATAGGACAGGGGCGGAGGGAGCAGTACTTC.

V gene TRBV6-5 combines with J gene TRBJ1-2; 7 bases are a match to TRBD1. Germline V CDR1 and CDR2: MNHEY, SVGAGI. The ends lost 6 bases at V and 4 bases at J; junction bases unmatched: 8. The CDR3 length is 14 residues. In DNA form, the CDR3 reads TGTGCCAGCAGCATACGGCCAGGGGGCTATGGCTACACCTTC. Amino acids: CASSIRPGGYGYTF.

This chain uses TRBV10-3 with TRBJ1-1; 7 bases fit TRBD1. V was clipped by 0 bases and J by 5 bases; unmatched bases: 9. Germline V gene data show CDR1 as ENHRY and CDR2 as SYGVKD. This CDR3 is 16 amino acids long. CDR3 loop: CAISESSRGADTEAFF. DNA of the CDR3: TGTGCCATCAGTGAGTCATCCAGGGGGGCAGATACTGAAGCTTTCTTT.

The rearrangement links TRBV6-6 to TRBJ1-5, with 7 bases lining up with TRBD1. The CDR3 runs to 15 residues. The V gene's germline CDR1 is MNHNY and CDR2 SVGAGI (reference sequence). Trimming at V came to 5 bases and at J to 4 bases, leaving 8 bases not matched to a gene. CDR3 amino acids: CASSLSTGLNQPQHF. CDR3 DNA: TGTGCCAGCAGTCTCTCGACAGGGCTTAATCAGCCCCAGCATTTT.